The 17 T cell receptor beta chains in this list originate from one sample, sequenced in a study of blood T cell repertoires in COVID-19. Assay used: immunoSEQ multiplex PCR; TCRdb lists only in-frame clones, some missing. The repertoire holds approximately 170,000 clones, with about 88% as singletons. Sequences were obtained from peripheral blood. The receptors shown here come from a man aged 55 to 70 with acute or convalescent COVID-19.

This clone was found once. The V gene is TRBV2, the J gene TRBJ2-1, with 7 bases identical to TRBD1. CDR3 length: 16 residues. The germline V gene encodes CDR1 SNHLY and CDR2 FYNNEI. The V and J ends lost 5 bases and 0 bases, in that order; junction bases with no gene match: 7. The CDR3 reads CASSLESGGSYNEQFF. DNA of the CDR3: TGTGCCAGCAGTCTTGAATCAGGGGGCTCCTACAATGAGCAGTTCTTC.

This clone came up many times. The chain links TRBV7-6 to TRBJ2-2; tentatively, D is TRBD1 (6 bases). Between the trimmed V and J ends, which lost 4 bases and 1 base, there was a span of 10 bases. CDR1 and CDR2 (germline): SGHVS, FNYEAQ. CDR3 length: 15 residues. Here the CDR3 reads CASSSGTLNTGELFF. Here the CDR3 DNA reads TGTGCCAGCAGCTCGGGGACACTGAACACCGGGGAGCTGTTTTTT.

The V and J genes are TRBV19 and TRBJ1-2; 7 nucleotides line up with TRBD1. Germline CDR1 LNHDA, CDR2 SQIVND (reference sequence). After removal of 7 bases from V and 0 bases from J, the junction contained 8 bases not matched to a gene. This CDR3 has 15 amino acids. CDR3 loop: CASTMTGTANYGYTF. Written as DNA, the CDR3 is TGTGCCAGTACTATGACCGGGACAGCTAACTATGGCTACACCTTC.

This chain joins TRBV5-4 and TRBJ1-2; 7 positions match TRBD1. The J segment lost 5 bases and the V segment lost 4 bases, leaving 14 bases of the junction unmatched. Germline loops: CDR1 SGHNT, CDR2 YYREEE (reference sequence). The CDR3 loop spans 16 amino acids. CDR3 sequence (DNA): TGTGCCAGCAGCCCTCATAGGGACAGTCCTGGGTATGGCTACACCTTC. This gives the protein CASSPHRDSPGYGYTF.

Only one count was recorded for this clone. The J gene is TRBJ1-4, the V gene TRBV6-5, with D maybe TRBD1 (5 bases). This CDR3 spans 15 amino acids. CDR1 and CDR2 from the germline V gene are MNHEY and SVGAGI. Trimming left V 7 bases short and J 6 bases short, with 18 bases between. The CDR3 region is CASNRGAGKDEKLFF. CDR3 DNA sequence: TGTGCCAGCAATCGCGGGGCCGGGAAAGATGAAAAACTGTTTTTT.

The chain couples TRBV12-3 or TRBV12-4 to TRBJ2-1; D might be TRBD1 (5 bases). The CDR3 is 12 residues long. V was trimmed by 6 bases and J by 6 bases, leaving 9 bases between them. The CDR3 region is CASRPDSNEQFF. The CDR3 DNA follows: TGTGCCAGCAGGCCCGACAGCAATGAGCAGTTCTTC.

The CDR3 nucleotides read TGTGCCAGCAGCTTAGCCCAGGGTCTCGGGGGTTCACCCCTCCACTTT. It yields the protein CASSLAQGLGGSPLHF. The rearrangement joins TRBV11-2 to TRBJ1-6, with D possibly matching TRBD1 (5 bases). There are 16 residues in the CDR3. V was cut by 1 base and J by 9 bases, with 16 bases left in between. The germline V gene has CDR1 SGHAT and CDR2 FQNNGV.

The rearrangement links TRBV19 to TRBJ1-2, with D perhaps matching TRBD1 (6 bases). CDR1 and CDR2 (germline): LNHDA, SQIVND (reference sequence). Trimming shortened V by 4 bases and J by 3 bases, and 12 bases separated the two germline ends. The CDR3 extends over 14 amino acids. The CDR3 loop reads CASSKTGSDYGYTF. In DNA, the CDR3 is TGTGCCAGTAGTAAAACAGGGTCGGACTATGGCTACACCTTC.

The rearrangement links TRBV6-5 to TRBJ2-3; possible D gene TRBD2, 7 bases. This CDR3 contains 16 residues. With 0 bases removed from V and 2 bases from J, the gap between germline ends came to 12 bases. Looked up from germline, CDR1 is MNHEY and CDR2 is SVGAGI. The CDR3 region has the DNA TGTGCCAGCAGTTACTCTGGGGAGGGGGTCACAGATACGCAGTATTTT. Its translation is CASSYSGEGVTDTQYF.

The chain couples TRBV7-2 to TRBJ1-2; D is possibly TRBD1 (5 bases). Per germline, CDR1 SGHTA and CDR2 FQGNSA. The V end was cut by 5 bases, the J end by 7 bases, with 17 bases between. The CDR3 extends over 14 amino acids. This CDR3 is CASSAGLPGGGYTF. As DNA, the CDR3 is TGTGCCAGCAGCGCGGGCCTACCCGGGGGTGGCTACACCTTC.

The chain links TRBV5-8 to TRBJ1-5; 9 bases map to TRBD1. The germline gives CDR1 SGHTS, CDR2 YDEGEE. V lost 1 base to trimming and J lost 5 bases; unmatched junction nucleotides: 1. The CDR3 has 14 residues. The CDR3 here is CASSLWDRDQPQHF. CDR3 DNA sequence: TGTGCCAGCAGCTTGTGGGACAGGGATCAGCCCCAGCATTTT.

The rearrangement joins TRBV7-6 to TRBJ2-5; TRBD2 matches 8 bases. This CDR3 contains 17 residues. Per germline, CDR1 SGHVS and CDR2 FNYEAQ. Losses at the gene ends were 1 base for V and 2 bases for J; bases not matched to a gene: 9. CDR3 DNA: TGTGCCAGCAGCTTAGTAGTCGGATTAGCGGGGCAAGAGACCCAGTACTTC. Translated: CASSLVVGLAGQETQYF. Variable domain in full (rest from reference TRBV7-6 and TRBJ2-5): GAGVSQSPRYKVTKRGQDVALRCDPISGHVSLYWYRQALGQGPEFLTYFNYEAQQDKSGLPNDRFSAERPEGSISTLTIQRTEQRDSAMYRCASSLVVGLAGQETQYFGPGTRLLVL.

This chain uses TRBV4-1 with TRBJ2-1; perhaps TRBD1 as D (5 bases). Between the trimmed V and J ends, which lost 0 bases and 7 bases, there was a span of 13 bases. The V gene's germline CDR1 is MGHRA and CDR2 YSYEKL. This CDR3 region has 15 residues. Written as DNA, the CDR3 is TGCGCCAGCAGCCAAGAGGGGCTAGTACGGAATGAGCAGTTCTTC. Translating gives CASSQEGLVRNEQFF.

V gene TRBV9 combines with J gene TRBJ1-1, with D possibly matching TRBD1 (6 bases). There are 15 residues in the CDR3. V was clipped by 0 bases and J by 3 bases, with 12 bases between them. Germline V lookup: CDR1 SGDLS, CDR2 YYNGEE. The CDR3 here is CASSVGGQVHTEAFF. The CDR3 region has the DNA TGTGCCAGCAGCGTAGGGGGGCAGGTTCACACTGAAGCTTTCTTT.

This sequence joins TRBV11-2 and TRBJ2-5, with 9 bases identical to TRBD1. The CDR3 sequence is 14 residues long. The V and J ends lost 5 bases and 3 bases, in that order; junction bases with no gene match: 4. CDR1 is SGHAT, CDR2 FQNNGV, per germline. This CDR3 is CASSRDRVEETQYF. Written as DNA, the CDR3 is TGTGCCAGCAGCCGGGACAGGGTGGAAGAGACCCAGTACTTC.

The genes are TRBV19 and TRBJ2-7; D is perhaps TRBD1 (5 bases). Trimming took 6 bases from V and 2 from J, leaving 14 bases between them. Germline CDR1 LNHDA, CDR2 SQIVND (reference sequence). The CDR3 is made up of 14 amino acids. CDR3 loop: CASSPKTAAYEQYF. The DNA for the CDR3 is TGTGCCAGTAGCCCGAAGACAGCCGCCTACGAGCAGTACTTC.

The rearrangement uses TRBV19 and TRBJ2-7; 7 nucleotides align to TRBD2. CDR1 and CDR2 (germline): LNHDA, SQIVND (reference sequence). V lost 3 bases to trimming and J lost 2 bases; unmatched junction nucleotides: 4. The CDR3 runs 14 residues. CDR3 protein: CASSIPGGTYEQYF. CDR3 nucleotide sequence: TGTGCCAGTAGTATCCCGGGGGGAACCTACGAGCAGTACTTC.